Following are 26 T cell receptor beta chains from one sample sequenced in a study of blood T cells in healthy people across ages. Through a sample-barcoded 5' primer and a J-beta primer mix, a second PCR was run for roughly 6 to 11 cycles. MiXCR, applied by TCRdb to the 5' RACE reads, yields one record per CDR3 protein. The sample shows some 700,000 distinct CDR3 sequences, 22% of them seen only once. The specimen was blood. These receptors all come from a man in his 70s in good health.

To note about this clonotype: The conserved closing phenylalanine or tryptophan is absent in this CDR3, likely reflecting a read error. The V call is TRBV20-1, the J call TRBJ2-1, with a tentative D call TRBD2 (6 bases). The CDR3 has 14 amino acids. The V gene lost 6 bases and the J gene lost 5 bases, with 17 bases spanning the gap. CDR1 is DFQATT and CDR2 is SNEGSKA in the germline V gene (reference sequence). As DNA, the CDR3 is TGCAGTGCGAAGGGCGGGGTAACCCACAATGAGCAGTTCTCC. It codes for CSAKGGVTHNEQFS.

This clonotype was observed a few times. The chain is built from TRBV11-3 and TRBJ2-5, with 11 bases fitting TRBD1. The end of the DNA aligns better with TRBJ2-1, so the J call may be wrong. CDR3 length: 15 amino acids. CDR1 and CDR2 from the germline V gene are SGHNT and YENEEA. CDR3 sequence reads: CASSQGQGAYNEQFF. In DNA, the CDR3 is TGTGCCAGCAGTCAAGGACAGGGGGCGTACAATGAGCAGTTCTTC.

The chain combines TRBV11-2 with TRBJ2-7; 7 positions agree with TRBD2. The CDR3 consists of 14 residues. Trimming took 6 bases from V and 3 from J; bases not matched to a gene: 8. Germline CDR1 SGHAT, CDR2 FQNNGV. DNA for the CDR3: TGTGCCAGCAGTCCCGGGACTACCAGCTACGAGCAGTACTTC. Protein product: CASSPGTTSYEQYF.

In this sample, this clonotype turned up a few times. The chain couples TRBV6-1 to TRBJ1-2; D uncertain. This CDR3 comprises 12 residues. The germline V gene has CDR1 MNHNS and CDR2 SASEGT. Trimming took off 4 bases at V and 7 bases at J, with 10 bases between the two ends. The CDR3 DNA reads TGTGCCAGCAGTGTTACAGTGGCTGGCTACACCTTC. Translation gives CASSVTVAGYTF.

This clonotype was found many times. The chain joins TRBV5-1 to TRBJ2-2, with D maybe TRBD1 (6 bases). This CDR3 region has 15 residues. The germline CDR1 and CDR2 sequences are SGHRS and YFSETQ. V lost 4 bases and J lost 0, with 10 bases in between. The CDR3 reads CASSGDIANTGELFF. The CDR3 DNA reads TGCGCCAGCAGCGGGGACATCGCGAACACCGGGGAGCTGTTTTTT.

This clonotype was observed a handful of times. The chain combines TRBV20-1 with TRBJ1-5; 11 bases are a match to TRBD1. The CDR3 is 15 amino acids. J lost 2 bases, V lost 6 bases, and 6 bases had no gene match. Germline V CDR1 and CDR2: DFQATT, SNEGSKA (reference sequence). CDR3 region: CSALRDRGGNQPQHF. CDR3 DNA: TGCAGTGCCCTCCGGGACAGGGGGGGCAATCAGCCCCAGCATTTT.

This clonotype has only a few counts. The genes are TRBV5-5 and TRBJ1-2; TRBD1 aligns across 7 bases. Looked up from germline, CDR1 is SGHKS and CDR2 is YYEKEE (reference sequence). Trimming at V came to 2 bases and at J to 5 bases, leaving 12 bases not matched to a gene. This CDR3 comprises 16 residues. The CDR3: CASSFGTEPRIYGYTF. The CDR3 DNA sequence: TGTGCCAGCAGCTTCGGGACAGAACCCCGGATTTATGGCTACACCTTC.

This clonotype has at least ten counts. The gene calls are TRBV29-1 and TRBJ2-5; TRBD2 matches 7 bases. The germline V gene encodes CDR1 SQVTM and CDR2 ANQGSEA. With V trimmed by 5 bases and J by 4 bases, 7 bases remained unmatched. The CDR3 loop spans 13 amino acids. This CDR3 is CSVKTSGTETQYF. The CDR3 DNA reads TGCAGCGTTAAAACCAGCGGGACAGAGACCCAGTACTTC.

Regarding this clonotype: A junction boundary mismatches the germline segment, possibly from a read error. V gene TRBV29-1 combines with J gene TRBJ1-1, with D unresolved. This CDR3 has 10 amino acids. Per germline, CDR1 SQVTM and CDR2 ANQGSEA. Written as DNA, the CDR3 is TGCGGCGTTGCCGGGACTGAAGCTTTCTTT. Amino acids: CGVAGTEAFF.

This clonotype showed up just a few times. The chain employs TRBV13 and TRBJ2-5; D could derive from TRBD1 or TRBD2 (5 bases each). The DNA end is more similar to TRBJ2-7, so the J call may be wrong. CDR1 and CDR2 from the germline V gene are PRHDT and FYEKMQ (reference sequence). This CDR3 is 15 amino acids long. CDR3 bases: TGTGCCAGCAGCTTTCGGGGCCTTGGGGTCTACGAGCAGTACGTC. Its protein product is CASSFRGLGVYEQYV.

The chain couples TRBV6-2 or TRBV6-3 to TRBJ1-5; D call uncertain. V was cut by 5 bases and J by 7 bases, with 18 bases left in between. This CDR3 spans 15 amino acids. Germline V gene sequence: CDR1 MNHEY, CDR2 SVGEGT. The CDR3 nucleotides read TGTGCCAGCAGTCCCCCCACCCGGAGGGAACAGCCCCAGCATTTT. This encodes CASSPPTRREQPQHF.

This clonotype appeared a few times. Relative to the germline gene, one junction end is altered; a read error may explain this. The chain joins TRBV5-1 to TRBJ2-3; D gene unclear. The germline V gene encodes CDR1 SGHRS and CDR2 YFSETQ. This CDR3 has 14 residues. The CDR3 is CASSLESTPDTQYF. Written as DNA, the CDR3 is TGCGCCAGCAGTTTGGAATCGACGCCAGATACGCAGTATTTT.

This clonotype has just a few counts. J is TRBJ2-5 and V is TRBV4-2; D not certain. With the DNA end fitting TRBJ2-7 better, the J assignment may be wrong. CDR1 LGHNA and CDR2 YNFKEQ come from the germline V gene. The CDR3 runs to 14 residues. The CDR3 spells CASSQDLNRDEQYF. The CDR3, as DNA: TGTGCCAGCAGCCAAGATCTGAATAGGGACGAGCAGTACTTC.

V usage is TRBV10-3 and J usage is TRBJ2-7, with a possible D match to TRBD2 (5 bases). The CDR3 is 13 residues long. Germline V gives CDR1 ENHRY, CDR2 SYGVKD. V was shortened by 9 bases and J by 2 bases, with 14 bases between the two germline ends. CDR3 nucleotide sequence: TGTGCCATGTCTGAGGGAACCACCTACGAGCAGTACTTC. Translated, it gives CAMSEGTTYEQYF.

V is TRBV6-5 and J is TRBJ1-1; D gene ambiguous. Germline V gives CDR1 MNHEY, CDR2 SVGAGI. The CDR3 is made up of 13 amino acids. Between the trimmed V and J ends, which lost 6 bases and 2 bases, there was a span of 10 bases. CDR3 sequence reads: CASSFTINTEAFF. In DNA form, the CDR3 reads TGTGCCAGCAGCTTCACAATTAACACTGAAGCTTTCTTT.

The CDR3 sequence: CASSESFRGHEQFF. The DNA for the CDR3 is TGCGCCAGCAGCGAATCCTTCAGGGGCCATGAGCAGTTCTTC. This chain joins TRBV5-1 and TRBJ2-1; D might be TRBD1 (6 bases). The CDR3 runs to 14 residues. Germline V gene data show CDR1 as SGHRS and CDR2 as YFSETQ. V gave up 4 bases and J gave up 8 bases, with 16 bases separating them.

This clonotype occurred once. The chain employs TRBV7-8 and TRBJ2-5; D uncertain. The germline CDR1 and CDR2 sequences are SGHVS and FQNEAQ. The CDR3 totals 15 residues. V was shortened by 4 bases and J by 4 bases, with 16 bases between the two germline ends. The CDR3 sequence: CASSYRRSSAETQYF. The DNA for the CDR3 is TGTGCCAGCAGCTATAGACGCTCATCCGCAGAGACCCAGTACTTC.

The chain employs TRBV6-4 and TRBJ1-2; possibly TRBD1 for D (6 bases). This CDR3 contains 13 residues. Germline lookup yields CDR1 MRHNA and CDR2 SNTAGT. V lost 6 bases, J lost 1 base, and 9 bases lay in between. The DNA of the CDR3 is TGTGCCAGCAGACAGGGCCTTAACTATGGCTACACCTTC. It encodes CASRQGLNYGYTF.

This clonotype was seen a handful of times. V usage is TRBV11-2 and J usage is TRBJ1-6; D is uncertain. Germline CDR1 reads SGHAT; CDR2 reads FQNNGV. Trimming removed 2 bases at V and 11 bases at J, with 19 bases between. There are 16 residues in the CDR3. The CDR3 is CASSLSPEPKVTPLHF. The DNA of the CDR3 is TGTGCCAGCAGCTTAAGCCCCGAACCAAAAGTCACACCCCTCCACTTT. Together with reference TRBV11-2 and TRBJ1-6, the CDR3 gives the full variable domain: EAGVAQSPRYKIIEKRQSVAFWCNPISGHATLYWYQQILGQGPKLLIQFQNNGVVDDSQLPKDRFSAERLKGVDSTLKIQPAKLEDSAVYLCASSLSPEPKVTPLHFGNGTRLTVT.

The CDR3 spells CASSVGGVVNEQFF. In DNA, the CDR3 is TGTGCCAGCAGTGTTGGGGGAGTCGTCAATGAGCAGTTCTTC. The chain recombines TRBV6-4 with TRBJ2-1; D is tentatively TRBD1 or TRBD2 (5 bases each). Trimming shortened V by 4 bases and J by 6 bases, and 13 bases separated the two germline ends. Germline V gene data show CDR1 as MRHNA and CDR2 as SNTAGT. This CDR3 is 14 amino acids long.

The gene calls are TRBV12-3 or TRBV12-4 and TRBJ2-1, with 8 nucleotides matching TRBD1. The CDR3 loop spans 13 amino acids. Trimming removed 8 bases from V and 3 bases from J; junction bases left unmatched: 3. CDR3 DNA: TGTGCCAGCGACAGGGGCCACTACAATGAGCAGTTCTTC. Protein: CASDRGHYNEQFF.

The V call is TRBV4-3, the J call TRBJ1-4, with a weak D call TRBD1 (6 bases). V shed 0 bases and J shed 7 bases, with 21 bases lying between them. The CDR3 loop spans 18 amino acids. Germline CDR1 and CDR2: LGHNA and YSLEER. The CDR3 coding sequence is TGCGCCAGCAGCCAAGATTTAGGGGGAGGGAGGCTTATTGAAAAACTGTTTTTT. Translation: CASSQDLGGGRLIEKLFF.

The chain links TRBV6-5 to TRBJ2-6; TRBD2 agrees at 9 bases. With 2 bases clipped from V and 0 bases from J, the junction kept 2 bases outside the gene matches. The length of the CDR3 is 17 residues. Germline V CDR1 and CDR2: MNHEY, SVGAGI. The DNA of the CDR3 is TGTGCCAGCAGTTACGCGGGAGGGAGCTCTGGGGCCAACGTCCTGACTTTC. Its protein product is CASSYAGGSSGANVLTF.

This clonotype was picked up a small number of times. The CDR3 spells CASSPRSGGANTGELFF. CDR3 nucleotides: TGTGCCAGCTCACCACGTTCCGGGGGAGCGAACACCGGGGAGCTGTTTTTT. The rearrangement links TRBV18 to TRBJ2-2; a possible D gene is TRBD2 (6 bases). The V and J ends lost 1 base and 0 bases respectively, with 12 bases between them. The length of the CDR3 is 17 residues. CDR1 and CDR2 (germline): KGHSH, LQKENI.

V usage is TRBV2 and J usage is TRBJ2-7; the D gene could be TRBD1 or TRBD2 (6 bases each). The CDR3 extends over 13 amino acids. Germline loops: CDR1 SNHLY, CDR2 FYNNEI. Trimming removed 8 bases from V and 3 bases from J, with 14 bases in between. CDR3 loop: CASGRTDFYEQYF. CDR3 nucleotides: TGTGCCAGCGGGAGGACAGACTTCTACGAGCAGTACTTC.

This clonotype occurred a few times. This chain links TRBV3-1 with TRBJ1-5; D remains unclear. Germline assignment: CDR1 LGHDT and CDR2 YNNKEL (reference sequence). There are 13 residues in the CDR3. V was pared by 0 bases and J by 7 bases, with 7 bases between. CDR3 sequence: CASSQDLVQPQHF. The DNA of the CDR3 is TGTGCCAGCAGCCAAGATCTGGTACAGCCCCAGCATTTT.